This passage covers 23 T cell receptor beta chains from one sample sequenced in a study of shared clonotypes between healthy human individuals. Clones were sequenced by immunoSEQ multiplex PCR, and TCRdb holds only the in-frame ones, with some missing. The data show 170,000 or so clones, approximately 62% seen once. The material sequenced was memory CD4+ T cells sorted from blood. Subset noted: CD45RA-negative fraction. These receptors originate from a man aged 30 to 45 in good health.

The sample holds a few counts of this clone. Other DNA sequences of this sample code for an identical CDR3. V usage is TRBV27 and J usage is TRBJ2-7; TRBD2 aligns across 12 bases. The CDR3 consists of 16 residues. V was pared by 6 bases and J by 2 bases, with 8 bases of the junction left unmatched. The germline V gene encodes CDR1 MNHEY and CDR2 SMNVEV (reference sequence). In nucleotides, the CDR3 is TGTGCCAGCAGCCTAAAAGGACTAGCGGGACCCTACGAGCAGTACTTC. Amino acids: CASSLKGLAGPYEQYF.

The V and J genes are TRBV4-1 and TRBJ1-4; 7 bases map to TRBD1. V lost 7 bases and J lost 1; bases outside the gene matches: 15. The CDR3 has 18 amino acids. Germline loops: CDR1 MGHRA, CDR2 YSYEKL. DNA for the CDR3: TGCGCCAGCAACGACAGGGCGGCTTTAGGAAGAACTAATGAAAAACTGTTTTTT. Amino acid sequence: CASNDRAALGRTNEKLFF.

The chain uses TRBV6-6 and TRBJ2-2; D is ambiguous. The V and J ends lost 6 bases and 11 bases respectively, with 7 bases between them. CDR1 is MNHNY, CDR2 SVGAGI, per germline (reference sequence). The CDR3 length is 10 residues. The CDR3 region has the DNA TGTGCCAGCAGGGGGTCAGAGCTGTTTTTT. This translates into CASRGSELFF.

The chain has TRBV9 and TRBJ2-5; 7 bases agree with TRBD1. Germline V CDR1 and CDR2: SGDLS, YYNGEE. J gave up 2 bases and V 3 bases, and 10 bases lay outside the gene matches. The CDR3 consists of 16 residues. For the CDR3, the DNA is TGTGCCAGCAGCGAACGACAGGGATTTTATCAAGAGACCCAGTACTTC. Encoded protein: CASSERQGFYQETQYF.

Only a few counts were recorded for this clone. V and J are TRBV18 and TRBJ2-7; D ambiguous. V was cut by 3 bases and J by 3 bases, with 9 bases left in between. Germline assignment: CDR1 KGHSH and CDR2 LQKENI. The CDR3 is 13 amino acids. CDR3 in amino acids: CASSPTPDYEQYF. For the CDR3, the DNA is TGTGCCAGCTCACCGACGCCAGACTACGAGCAGTACTTC. Full variable domain (rest looked up from reference TRBV18 and TRBJ2-7): NAGVMQNPRHLVRRRGQEARLRCSPMKGHSHVYWYRQLPEEGLKFMVYLQKENIIDESGMPKERFSAEFPKEGPSILRIQQVVRGDSAAYFCASSPTPDYEQYFGPGTRLTVT.

The CDR3 loop is CASSPRPAGYNEQFF. The CDR3 DNA sequence: TGTGCCAGCTCACCACGTCCAGCGGGCTACAATGAGCAGTTCTTC. This chain links TRBV18 with TRBJ2-1; D is perhaps TRBD2 (6 bases). Between the trimmed V and J ends, which lost 1 base and 3 bases, there was a span of 10 bases. CDR1 and CDR2 (germline): KGHSH, LQKENI. The CDR3 spans 15 residues.

The table lists this clone with a few counts. CDR3 loop: CASSQGGGAILYGYTF. The CDR3 DNA sequence: TGTGCCAGCAGCCAGGGAGGCGGTGCCATCCTCTATGGCTACACCTTC. This rearrangement joins TRBV5-6 to TRBJ1-2; D perhaps matches TRBD1 (5 bases). Looked up from germline, CDR1 is SGHDT and CDR2 is YYEEEE. V dropped 4 bases and J dropped 4 bases, with 20 bases sitting between them. The CDR3 loop spans 16 amino acids.

The CDR3, as DNA: TGTGCCAGCAGTGACTCGAGGCAGACTAACACCGGGGAGCTGTTTTTT. This sequence encodes CASSDSRQTNTGELFF. This sequence joins TRBV6-4 and TRBJ2-2; the D is unclear. CDR1 and CDR2 from the germline V gene are MRHNA and SNTAGT. V was pared by 0 bases and J by 2 bases, with 10 bases between. This CDR3 spans 16 amino acids.

The V gene is TRBV11-2, the J gene TRBJ2-7; tentatively, D is TRBD2 (7 bases). The CDR3 is 14 residues long. V lost 4 bases to trimming and J lost 2 bases, with 12 bases between them. Germline CDR1 and CDR2: SGHAT and FQNNGV. The DNA for the CDR3 is TGTGCCAGCAGCTCGACGGGGGGCCCCTACGAGCAGTACTTC. Encoded protein: CASSSTGGPYEQYF.

This clone has a handful of counts. The chain has TRBV7-3 and TRBJ1-1, with D perhaps matching TRBD1 (5 bases). Trimming took off 4 bases at V and 1 base at J, with 10 bases between the two ends. CDR1 and CDR2 (germline): SGHTA, FQGTGA. The CDR3 has 14 residues. The CDR3 here is CASSSGNRNTEAFF. CDR3 DNA: TGTGCCAGCAGCTCAGGGAACAGGAACACTGAAGCTTTCTTT.

A remark on this clone: One junction end disagrees with the germline gene, perhaps due to a read error. The chain is built from TRBV2 and TRBJ2-1; no firm D call. The CDR3 spans 14 residues. CDR1 is SNHLY, CDR2 FYNNEI, per germline. The CDR3 region has the DNA TGTGCCAGCAGTAGATTGCAGGAATACATTGAGCAGTTCTTC. Translation: CASSRLQEYIEQFF.

The chain carries TRBV7-2 and TRBJ2-1; perhaps TRBD2 as D (6 bases). Germline lookup yields CDR1 SGHTA and CDR2 FQGNSA. The CDR3 consists of 14 residues. V was trimmed by 1 base and J by 6 bases, leaving 10 bases between them. For the CDR3, the DNA is TGTGCCAGCAGCTTAGGGGAGGTGGGCAATGAGCAGTTCTTC. This translates into CASSLGEVGNEQFF.

The rearrangement uses TRBV5-1 and TRBJ2-7; D is unresolved. Deletions cut 0 bases from V and 5 bases from J, with 15 bases between. This CDR3 region has 15 residues. From germline, CDR1 is SGHRS and CDR2 YFSETQ. The CDR3 region is CASSLEPRSSDEQYF. CDR3 nucleotide sequence: TGCGCCAGCAGCTTGGAACCGCGATCTAGTGACGAGCAGTACTTC. Together with reference TRBV5-1 and TRBJ2-7, the CDR3 gives the full variable domain: KAGVTQTPRYLIKTRGQQVTLSCSPISGHRSVSWYQQTPGQGLQFLFEYFSETQRNKGNFPGRFSGRQFSNSRSEMNVSTLELGDSALYLCASSLEPRSSDEQYFGPGTRLTVT.

The sample holds one count of this clone. This sample also contains other DNA sequences that code for the same CDR3. CDR3 DNA sequence: TGTGCCAGCAGCCCGGGACGGGAGACCCAGTACTTC. It yields the protein CASSPGRETQYF. The chain uses TRBV7-9 and TRBJ2-5; either TRBD1 or TRBD2 may fit D (5 bases each). There are 12 residues in the CDR3. The germline gives CDR1 SEHNR, CDR2 FQNEAQ (reference sequence). Trimming pared 5 bases from V and 5 bases from J, leaving 9 bases between.

V is TRBV28 and J is TRBJ1-5, with D uncertain. V was cut by 5 bases and J by 6 bases, with 11 bases left in between. The CDR3 has 13 amino acids. CDR1 is MDHEN, CDR2 SYDVKM, per germline. The chain's CDR3 is CASSPFGSQPQHF. The CDR3 DNA sequence: TGTGCCAGCAGTCCCTTTGGGTCTCAGCCCCAGCATTTT.

The chain links TRBV7-8 to TRBJ1-1; D remains ambiguous. CDR3 size: 13 residues. Germline loops: CDR1 SGHVS, CDR2 FQNEAQ. The germline V and J ends were trimmed by 3 bases and 3 bases, with 8 bases remaining between them. The CDR3 protein is CASSFSTYTEAFF. DNA of the CDR3: TGTGCCAGCAGCTTTAGCACTTACACTGAAGCTTTCTTT.

This clone was counted at least ten times. Other nucleotide sequences from this sample produce the same CDR3. The V gene is TRBV29-1, the J gene TRBJ2-7; TRBD1 agrees at 7 bases. The CDR3 extends over 11 amino acids. The V gene end was trimmed by 5 bases and the J gene end by 3 bases; junction bases not matched to a gene: 1. Germline V gene lookup returns CDR1 SQVTM and CDR2 ANQGSEA. The CDR3 region has the DNA TGCAGCGTTAGGACAGGCTACGAGCAGTACTTC. Its protein is CSVRTGYEQYF.

V is TRBV11-2 and J is TRBJ2-7; D is possibly TRBD2 (5 bases). V dropped 5 bases and J dropped 3 bases, with 17 bases sitting between them. The CDR3 has 15 amino acids. The germline gives CDR1 SGHAT, CDR2 FQNNGV. The CDR3: CASSPAGFLSYEQYF. DNA for the CDR3: TGTGCCAGCAGCCCTGCGGGCTTCTTAAGCTACGAGCAGTACTTC. Drawing the rest from reference TRBV11-2 and TRBJ2-7, the complete variable domain is EAGVAQSPRYKIIEKRQSVAFWCNPISGHATLYWYQQILGQGPKLLIQFQNNGVVDDSQLPKDRFSAERLKGVDSTLKIQPAKLEDSAVYLCASSPAGFLSYEQYFGPGTRLTVT.

The CDR3 loop reads CAISVTGKDEEQYF. The CDR3 DNA reads TGTGCCATCAGTGTAACAGGGAAGGACGAGGAGCAGTACTTC. The chain uses TRBV10-3 and TRBJ2-7; D perhaps matches TRBD1 (6 bases). Germline CDR1 and CDR2: ENHRY and SYGVKD. The ends were cut back, 4 bases at V and 7 bases at J, with 17 bases in the middle. CDR3 size: 14 residues.

The rearrangement uses TRBV29-1 and TRBJ2-5, with 10 bases aligning to TRBD1. V shed 6 bases and J 5 bases; nucleotides not matched to a gene: 6. The CDR3 extends over 13 amino acids. The germline gives CDR1 SQVTM, CDR2 ANQGSEA. CDR3 sequence reads: CSVGQGVFETQYF. The CDR3 nucleotides read TGCAGCGTCGGACAGGGGGTTTTTGAGACCCAGTACTTC.

This clone showed up just a few times. The rearrangement uses TRBV7-9 and TRBJ2-3; possibly TRBD2 for D (5 bases). The V end was cut by 1 base, the J end by 0 bases, with 8 bases between. The length of the CDR3 is 15 residues. Germline CDR1 SEHNR, CDR2 FQNEAQ (reference sequence). CDR3 protein: CASSLDWTSTDTQYF. The CDR3 bases are TGTGCCAGCAGCTTAGACTGGACTAGCACAGATACGCAGTATTTT.

On this clone itself: This sample includes further DNA sequences coding for the same CDR3. The genes are TRBV6-1 and TRBJ1-2; D perhaps matches TRBD1 (6 bases). The CDR3 is made up of 13 amino acids. Between the trimmed V and J ends, which lost 8 bases and 2 bases, there was a span of 12 bases. Germline CDR1 is MNHNS and CDR2 is SASEGT. The CDR3 loop is CASRRTENYGYTF. CDR3 nucleotides: TGTGCCAGCCGACGGACAGAGAACTATGGCTACACCTTC.

CDR3 nucleotide sequence: TGTGCCAGCAGCCTAAGCGGGGGTTGGGGCGAGCAGTACTTC. Translating gives CASSLSGGWGEQYF. This chain joins TRBV7-8 and TRBJ2-7; TRBD2 agrees at 8 bases. V gave up 5 bases and J gave up 6 bases; unmatched junction bases: 9. In germline, CDR1 is SGHVS, CDR2 FQNEAQ. CDR3 length: 14 amino acids.